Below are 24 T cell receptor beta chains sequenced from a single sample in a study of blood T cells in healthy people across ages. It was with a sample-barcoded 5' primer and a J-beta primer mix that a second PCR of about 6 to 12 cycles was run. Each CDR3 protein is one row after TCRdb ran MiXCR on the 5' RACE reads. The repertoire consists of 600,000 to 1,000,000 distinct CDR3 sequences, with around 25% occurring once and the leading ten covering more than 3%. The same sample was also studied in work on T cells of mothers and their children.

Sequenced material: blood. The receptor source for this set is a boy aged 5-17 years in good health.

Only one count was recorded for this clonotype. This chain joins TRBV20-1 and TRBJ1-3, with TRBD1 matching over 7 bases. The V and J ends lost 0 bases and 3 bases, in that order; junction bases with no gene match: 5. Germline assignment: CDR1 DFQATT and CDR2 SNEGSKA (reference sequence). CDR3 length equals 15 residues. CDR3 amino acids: CSARELTGYGNTIYF. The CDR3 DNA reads TGCAGTGCTAGAGAGTTGACAGGGTATGGAAACACCATATATTTT.

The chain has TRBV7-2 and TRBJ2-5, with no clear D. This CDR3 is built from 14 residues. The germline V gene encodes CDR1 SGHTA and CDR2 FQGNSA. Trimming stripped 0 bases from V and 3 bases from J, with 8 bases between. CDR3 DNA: TGTGCCAGCAGCTTAGCAGTTGGGGAAGAGACCCAGTACTTC. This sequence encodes CASSLAVGEETQYF.

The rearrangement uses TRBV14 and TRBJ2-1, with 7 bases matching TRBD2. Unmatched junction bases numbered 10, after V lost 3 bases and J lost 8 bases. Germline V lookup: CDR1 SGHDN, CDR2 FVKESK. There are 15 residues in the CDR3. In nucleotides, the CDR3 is TGTGCCAGCAGCCAGGGAGGGCTACTCGTCCATGAGCAGTTCTTC. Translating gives CASSQGGLLVHEQFF.

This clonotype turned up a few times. The CDR3 nucleotides are TGTGCCAGCAGTTTAACCGGGACTAGCGGGGTAAATGAGCAGTTCTTC. It yields the protein CASSLTGTSGVNEQFF. V usage is TRBV7-2 and J usage is TRBJ2-1, with TRBD2 identical over 13 bases. There are 16 residues in the CDR3. Germline assignment: CDR1 SGHTA and CDR2 FQGNSA. The trim removed 6 bases at V and 7 bases at J, leaving 9 bases unmatched.

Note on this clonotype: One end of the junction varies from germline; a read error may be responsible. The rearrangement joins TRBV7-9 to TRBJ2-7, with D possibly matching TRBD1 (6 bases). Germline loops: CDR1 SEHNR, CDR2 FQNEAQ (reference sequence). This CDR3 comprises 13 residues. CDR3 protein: CANSSTGSYEQYF. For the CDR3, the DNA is TGTGCCAACAGCTCGACAGGCTCCTACGAGCAGTACTTC. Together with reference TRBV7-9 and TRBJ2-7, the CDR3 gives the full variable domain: DTGVSQNPRHKITKRGQNVTFRCDPISEHNRLYWYRQTLGQGPEFLTYFQNEAQLEKSRLLSDRFSAERPKGSFSTLEIQRTEQGDSAMYLCANSSTGSYEQYFGPGTRLTVT.

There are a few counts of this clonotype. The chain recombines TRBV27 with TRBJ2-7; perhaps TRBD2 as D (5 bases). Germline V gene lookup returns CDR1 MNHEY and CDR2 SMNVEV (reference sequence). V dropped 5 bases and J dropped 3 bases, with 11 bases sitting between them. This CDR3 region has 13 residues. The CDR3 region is CASSREPGYEQYF. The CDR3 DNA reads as TGTGCCAGCAGTAGGGAGCCGGGCTACGAGCAGTACTTC.

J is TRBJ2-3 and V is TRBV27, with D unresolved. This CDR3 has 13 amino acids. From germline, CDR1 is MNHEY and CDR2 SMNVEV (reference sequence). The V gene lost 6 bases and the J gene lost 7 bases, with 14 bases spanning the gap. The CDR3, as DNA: TGTGCCAGCAGCCTGGACCAAACTTATACGCAGTATTTT. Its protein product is CASSLDQTYTQYF.

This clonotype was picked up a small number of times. This CDR3 reads CASSEYPGGLSPLHF. CDR3 nucleotide sequence: TGTGCCAGCAGTGAATATCCAGGGGGTCTCTCACCCCTCCACTTT. This sequence joins TRBV25-1 and TRBJ1-6; 7 nucleotides align to TRBD1. This CDR3 is built from 15 residues. The germline gives CDR1 MGHDK, CDR2 SYGVNS. Unmatched junction bases numbered 6, after V lost 0 bases and J lost 10 bases.

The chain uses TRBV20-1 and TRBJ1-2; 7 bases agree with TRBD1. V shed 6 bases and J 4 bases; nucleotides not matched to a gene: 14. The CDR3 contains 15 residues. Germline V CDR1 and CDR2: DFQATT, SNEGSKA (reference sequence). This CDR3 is CSAPPAGGRPYGYTF. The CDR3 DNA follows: TGCAGTGCCCCTCCCGCAGGGGGGCGCCCCTATGGCTACACCTTC.

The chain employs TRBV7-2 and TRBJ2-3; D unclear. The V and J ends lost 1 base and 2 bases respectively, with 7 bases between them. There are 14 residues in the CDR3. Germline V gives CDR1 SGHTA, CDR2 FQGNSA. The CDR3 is CASSLVEYTDTQYF. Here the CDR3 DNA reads TGTGCCAGCAGCTTAGTAGAATACACAGATACGCAGTATTTT.

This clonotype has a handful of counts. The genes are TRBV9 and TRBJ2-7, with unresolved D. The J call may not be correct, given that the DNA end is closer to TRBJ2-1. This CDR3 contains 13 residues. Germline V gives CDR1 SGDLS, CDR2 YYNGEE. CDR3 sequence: CASSVVVENEQFF. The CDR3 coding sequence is TGTGCCAGCAGCGTAGTGGTGGAGAATGAGCAGTTCTTC.

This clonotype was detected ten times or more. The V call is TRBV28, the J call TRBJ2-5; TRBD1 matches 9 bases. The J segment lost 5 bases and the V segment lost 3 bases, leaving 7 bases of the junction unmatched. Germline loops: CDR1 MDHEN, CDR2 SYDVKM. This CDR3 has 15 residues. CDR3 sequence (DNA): TGTGCCAGCAGTTTGGGACAGGGAGGAGGGGAGACCCAGTACTTC. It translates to CASSLGQGGGETQYF.

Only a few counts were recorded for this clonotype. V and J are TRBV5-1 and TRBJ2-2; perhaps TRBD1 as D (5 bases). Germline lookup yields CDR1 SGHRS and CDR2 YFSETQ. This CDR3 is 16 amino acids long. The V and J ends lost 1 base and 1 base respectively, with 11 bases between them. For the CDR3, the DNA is TGCGCCAGCAGCTTGCGCTGGGGCCTGAACACCGGGGAGCTGTTTTTT. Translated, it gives CASSLRWGLNTGELFF.

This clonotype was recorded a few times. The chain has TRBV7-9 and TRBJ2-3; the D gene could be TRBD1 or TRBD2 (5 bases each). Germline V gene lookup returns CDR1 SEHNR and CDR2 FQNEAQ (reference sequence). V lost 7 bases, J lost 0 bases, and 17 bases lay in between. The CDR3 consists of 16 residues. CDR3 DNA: TGTGCCAGCACCCTCATAAGGGACCCTAGCACAGATACGCAGTATTTT. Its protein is CASTLIRDPSTDTQYF.

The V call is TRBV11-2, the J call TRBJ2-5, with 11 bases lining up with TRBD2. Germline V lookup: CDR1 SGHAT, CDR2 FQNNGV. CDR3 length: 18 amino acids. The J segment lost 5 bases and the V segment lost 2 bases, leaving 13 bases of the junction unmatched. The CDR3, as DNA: TGTGCCAGCAGCTTACTCGCCCTGCTAGCGGGAGGCGGTGAGACCCAGTACTTC. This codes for CASSLLALLAGGGETQYF.

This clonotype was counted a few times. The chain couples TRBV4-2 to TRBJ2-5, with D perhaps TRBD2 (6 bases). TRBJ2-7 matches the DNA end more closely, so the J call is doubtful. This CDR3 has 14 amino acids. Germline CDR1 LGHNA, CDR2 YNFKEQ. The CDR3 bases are TGTGCCAGCAGCCAAGGGGGCGGGATCTACGAGCAGTACTTC. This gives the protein CASSQGGGIYEQYF.

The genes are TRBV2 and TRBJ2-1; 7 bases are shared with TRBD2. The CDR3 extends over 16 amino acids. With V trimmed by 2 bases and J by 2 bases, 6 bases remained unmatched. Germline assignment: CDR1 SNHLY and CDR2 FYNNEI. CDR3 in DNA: TGTGCCAGCAGTGAACGACTAGCTAGCACCTACAATGAGCAGTTCTTC. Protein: CASSERLASTYNEQFF.

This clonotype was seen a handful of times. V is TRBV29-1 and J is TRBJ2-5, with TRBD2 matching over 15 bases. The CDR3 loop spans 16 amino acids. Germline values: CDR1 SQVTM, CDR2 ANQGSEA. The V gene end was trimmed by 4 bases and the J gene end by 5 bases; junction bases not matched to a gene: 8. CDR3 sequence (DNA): TGCAGCGTTGCGGGGACTAGCGGGGGGCCCAGGGAGACCCAGTACTTC. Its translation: CSVAGTSGGPRETQYF.

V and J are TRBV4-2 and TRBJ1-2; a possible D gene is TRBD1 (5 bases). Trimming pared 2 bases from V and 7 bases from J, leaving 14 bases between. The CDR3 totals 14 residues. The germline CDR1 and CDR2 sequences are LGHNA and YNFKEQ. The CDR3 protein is CASSQQGWGGGYTF. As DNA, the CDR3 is TGTGCCAGCAGCCAACAAGGGTGGGGGGGTGGCTACACCTTC.

The CDR3 here is CSASYGLTEETQYF. CDR3 coding DNA: TGCAGTGCTTCCTACGGACTGACCGAAGAGACCCAGTACTTC. The rearrangement links TRBV20-1 to TRBJ2-5; possible D gene TRBD2, 5 bases. With 5 bases removed from V and 3 bases from J, the gap between germline ends came to 16 bases. The CDR3 has 14 amino acids. Germline V gene lookup returns CDR1 DFQATT and CDR2 SNEGSKA (reference sequence).

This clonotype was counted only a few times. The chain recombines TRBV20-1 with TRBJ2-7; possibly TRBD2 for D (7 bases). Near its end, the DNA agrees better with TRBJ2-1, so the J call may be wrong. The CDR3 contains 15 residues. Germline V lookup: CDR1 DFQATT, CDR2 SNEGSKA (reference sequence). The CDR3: CSARGSAGRGNEQFF. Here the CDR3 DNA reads TGCAGTGCTAGAGGATCGGCGGGGAGGGGGAATGAGCAGTTCTTC.

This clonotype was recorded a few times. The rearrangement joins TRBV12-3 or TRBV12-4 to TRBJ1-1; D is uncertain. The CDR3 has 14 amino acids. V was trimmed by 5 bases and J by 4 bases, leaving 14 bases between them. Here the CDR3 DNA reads TGTGCCAGCAGTACTACAGTTCTCGGCACTGAAGCTTTCTTT. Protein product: CASSTTVLGTEAFF.

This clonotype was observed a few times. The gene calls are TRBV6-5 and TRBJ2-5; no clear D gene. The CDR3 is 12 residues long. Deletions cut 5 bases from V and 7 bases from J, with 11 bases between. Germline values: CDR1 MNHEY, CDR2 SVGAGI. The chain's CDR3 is CASSGSLGTQYF. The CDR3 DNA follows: TGTGCCAGCAGTGGGTCCCTGGGGACCCAGTACTTC.

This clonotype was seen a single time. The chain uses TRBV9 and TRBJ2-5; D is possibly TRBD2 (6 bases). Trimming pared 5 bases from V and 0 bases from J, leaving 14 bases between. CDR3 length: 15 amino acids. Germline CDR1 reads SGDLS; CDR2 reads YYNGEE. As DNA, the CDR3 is TGTGCCAGCAGTGGACACTGGGACTACCAAGAGACCCAGTACTTC. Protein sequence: CASSGHWDYQETQYF.